The rows below give T cell receptor beta chains drawn from one sample of a study of shared clonotypes between healthy human individuals. Sequencing used immunoSEQ multiplex PCR; TCRdb keeps in-frame clones, though not all of them. The sample gives 850,000 to 1,100,000 clones, roughly 80% of which show up once; more than 0.85% is in the top ten. The specimen was memory CD4+ T cells from PBMCs. The receptors were sampled from a young man in good health. Some clones in this sample may be carry-over from other donors' samples. The CDR3 runs from the conserved cysteine through the conserved F or W. A D gene is named only where the DNA matches it firmly. A row's size may be missing; if present it is once, few, many or a size class.

TRBV9,NA,NA,TRBJ2-5,TGTGCCAGCAGCCCAGGGGGGGGCAAAGAGACCCAGTACTTC,CASSPGGGKETQYF
TRBV7-9,NA,NA,TRBJ2-7,TGTGCCAGCAGCTGGCATTTTAGTTACGAGCAGTACTTC,CASSWHFSYEQYF
TRBV30,NA,NA,TRBJ1-2,TGTGCCTGGAGCGTCTGGTTCGGGGATGGCTACACCTTC,CAWSVWFGDGYTF
TRBV4-3,TRBD2,NA,TRBJ2-2,TGCGCCAGCAGCCAAGAGGGCGGGAGAGGGACCGGGGAGCTGTTTTTT,CASSQEGGRGTGELFF
TRBV10-3,NA,NA,TRBJ2-7,TGTGCCATCAGTGAGTTTAAGGCAGGGAAGGCGCTCGAGCAGTACTTC,CAISEFKAGKALEQYF
TRBV2,TRBD2,NA,TRBJ2-7,TGTGCCAGCAAGGGGTCGGCTAGCGGGAGTTACGAGCAGTACTTC,CASKGSASGSYEQYF
TRBV27,TRBD2,NA,TRBJ2-7,TGTGCCAGCAGTAGCTGGACTAGCGGTTCCTACGAGCAGTACTTC,CASSSWTSGSYEQYF
TRBV9,TRBD2,NA,TRBJ2-1,TGTGCCAGCAGCGTCGGGAGGCCTTCCTACAATGAGCAGTTCTTC,CASSVGRPSYNEQFF
TRBV14,TRBD2,few,TRBJ2-7,TGTGCCAGCAGCCCACTAGCGGGCTCCTACGAGCAGTACTTC,CASSPLAGSYEQYF
TRBV30,NA,few,TRBJ1-1,TGTGCCTGGAGACAGGGGAACACTGAAGCTTTCTTT,CAWRQGNTEAFF
TRBV19,NA,NA,TRBJ1-4,TGTGCCAGTAGTATTGGGTATACTGCAACTAATGAAAAACTGTTTTTT,CASSIGYTATNEKLFF
TRBV18,TRBD2,NA,TRBJ2-1,TGTGCCAGCTCACCGCGACTAGCGACCGCTTACAATGAGCAGTTCTTC,CASSPRLATAYNEQFF
TRBV28,NA,NA,TRBJ2-1,TGTGCCAGCCTTCAATTGGGCAGGGTCGATTACAATGAGCAGTTCTTC,CASLQLGRVDYNEQFF
TRBV11-3,NA,NA,TRBJ1-1,TGTGCCAGCAGCTTAGGAGCAGGGAGAGAAGCTTTCTTT,CASSLGAGREAFF
TRBV27,NA,NA,TRBJ2-5,TGTGCCAGCAGCCGGGGAACAGGGAGACAAGAGACCCAGTACTTC,CASSRGTGRQETQYF
TRBV7-8,NA,NA,TRBJ2-5,TGTGCCACCCAAGAGACCCAGTACTTC,CATQETQYF
TRBV10-3,NA,once,TRBJ2-7,TGTGCCATCAGTGGCCAGGGGAGGGGCGAGCAGTACTTC,CAISGQGRGEQYF
TRBV27,TRBD1,NA,TRBJ2-5,TGTGCCAGCAGTGGATTGGGACAGTCGGCCGTGGAGACCCAGTACTTC,CASSGLGQSAVETQYF
TRBV7-9,NA,many,TRBJ1-1,TGTGCCAGCAGCGGAATCCTACAGGGCACTGAAGCTTTCTTT,CASSGILQGTEAFF
TRBV5-6,NA,NA,TRBJ2-3,TGTGCCAGCAGCTTGCGAAGGACAGTTCTAACTAGCACAGATACGCAGTATTTT,CASSLRRTVLTSTDTQYF
TRBV5-1,NA,NA,TRBJ2-1,TGCGCCAGCAGCCCAACGACAGGCCGGGTTGAGCAGTTCTTC,CASSPTTGRVEQFF
TRBV5-6,NA,NA,TRBJ1-2,TGTGCCAGCAACAGGGAGTCCCGGTATGGCTACACCTTC,CASNRESRYGYTF
TRBV6-1,TRBD1,NA,TRBJ2-1,TGTGCCAGCAGTGAAGCACACGCGGACAGGGGGTTTGAGCAGTTCTTC,CASSEAHADRGFEQFF
TRBV18,TRBD2,NA,TRBJ2-1,TGTGCCAGTTGTAGCGGGAGCTCCTACAATGAGCAGTTCTTC,CASCSGSSYNEQFF
TRBV11-2,NA,NA,TRBJ1-3,TGTGCCAGCAGCTTAGGTCCCTCCGGCTCTGGAAACACCATATATTTT,CASSLGPSGSGNTIYF
TRBV6-1,TRBD1,NA,TRBJ1-1,TGTGCCAGCACCGCCCAGGGGGTGGGGACTGAAGCTTTCTTT,CASTAQGVGTEAFF
TRBV28,NA,once,TRBJ2-7,TGTGCCAGCAGTTTATCTACCGGCAGGAGCTCCTACGAGCAGTACTTC,CASSLSTGRSSYEQYF
TRBV7-9,TRBD1,NA,TRBJ1-1,TGTGCCAGCGCTACAGGGGAGAACACTGAAGCTTTCTTT,CASATGENTEAFF
TRBV7-8,NA,NA,TRBJ2-3,TGTGCCAGCAGTACCGAACGCAGGGGTAGGAAAACAGATACGCAGTATTTT,CASSTERRGRKTDTQYF
TRBV2,NA,few,TRBJ1-2,TGTGCCAGCAGTGGACAGCTTCGGTATGGCTACACCTTC,CASSGQLRYGYTF
TRBV6-5,NA,NA,TRBJ2-5,TGTGCCAGCAGTTACGCAGGGTCAGGAGAGACCCAGTACTTC,CASSYAGSGETQYF
TRBV10-1,NA,NA,TRBJ2-7,TGCGCCAGCAGTACGGCTTCGGGGTACCCCTACGAGCAGTACTTC,CASSTASGYPYEQYF
TRBV2,TRBD2,NA,TRBJ2-1,TGTGCCAGCAGTGAGCTAGCGGGAGGTATCAATGAGCAGTTCTTC,CASSELAGGINEQFF
TRBV28,TRBD2,NA,TRBJ2-4,TGTGCCAGCAGTTCCCCGGGACTAGCGTTAACCAAAAACATTCAGTACTTC,CASSSPGLALTKNIQYF
TRBV28,NA,NA,TRBJ1-5,TGTGCCAGCAGTTCGCAGCTTGGGGGGATGCAGCCCCAGCATTTT,CASSSQLGGMQPQHF
TRBV29-1,TRBD2,once,TRBJ2-1,TGCAGCCTATCGTCGGGACTAGCGGTTCAGGAGCAGTTCTTC,CSLSSGLAVQEQFF
TRBV29-1,NA,few,TRBJ2-1,TGCAGCGTTGAGGCCGGATACCCCTACAATGAGCAGTTCTTC,CSVEAGYPYNEQFF
TRBV4-3,TRBD2,NA,TRBJ2-1,TGCGCCAGCAGCCAAGAACGTCTAGCGGTTTACCACAATGAGCAGTTCTTC,CASSQERLAVYHNEQFF
TRBV6-5,NA,NA,TRBJ1-1,TGTGCCAGCAGTAAACACAGGGCCACTGAAGCTTTCTTT,CASSKHRATEAFF
TRBV7-9,NA,few,TRBJ1-1,TGTGCCAGCAGCTTAGGTCAGGCGACTGAAGCTTTCTTT,CASSLGQATEAFF
TRBV7-2,NA,NA,TRBJ2-1,TGTGCCGGTAAACCCGGACAGATCTACAATGAGCAGTTCTTC,CAGKPGQIYNEQFF
TRBV19,NA,NA,TRBJ2-7,TGTGCCAGTAGTATGACTGGGAGACGCTCCTACGAGCAGTACTTC,CASSMTGRRSYEQYF
TRBV6-6,NA,NA,TRBJ1-3,TGTGCCAGCAGTTACGGTACAACTGGAAACACCATATATTTT,CASSYGTTGNTIYF
TRBV29-1,NA,many,TRBJ2-1,TGCAGCGCACTTAGGGGGGCGGTCAATGAGCAGTTCTTC,CSALRGAVNEQFF
TRBV27,NA,once,TRBJ2-5,TGTGCCAGCAGTATAGGGACTCACCTGGGGGAGACCCAGTACTTC,CASSIGTHLGETQYF
TRBV27,TRBD1,few,TRBJ1-5,TGTGCCAGCAGTGGACAGGGGGCGAATCAGCCCCAGCATTTT,CASSGQGANQPQHF
TRBV2,NA,NA,TRBJ2-1,TGTGCCAGCAGCGATTCATACAATGAGCAGTTCTTC,CASSDSYNEQFF
TRBV9,NA,NA,TRBJ1-1,TGTGCCAGCAGCGTAGACGCAGGCACCGAAGCTTTCTTT,CASSVDAGTEAFF
TRBV30,TRBD1,NA,TRBJ2-1,TGTGCCTGGGGGACAGGGGGCGAAAGAGGTGAGCAGTTCTTC,CAWGTGGERGEQFF
TRBV4-3,NA,NA,TRBJ2-7,TGCGCCAGCAGCCAAGATCACAGGAGCTCCTACGAGCAGTACTTC,CASSQDHRSSYEQYF